This T cell receptor (beta chain) was identified in a study of neurological immune-mediated disorders. Notes on the study in general: In HTLV-1-associated myelopathy, TCR clonal expansion was greatest, whereas multiple sclerosis had the least, falling below healthy controls. TCR-beta repertoires seemed private in all groups, with no expanded CDR3 amino acid sequences shared.

There are many counts of this clonotype. Its matching antigen is unknown. The method for making cDNA was 5'RACE, and it used 10-nucleotide random UMIs. Sequencing runs each generated in excess of 190 million TCR-beta sequences derived from 15-18 subjects. TCRdb redid the calling of the 5' RACE reads with MiXCR, one entry per CDR3 protein. The data show around 46,000 distinct CDR3 sequences, 1.9% seen once. Germline lookup yields CDR1 SGHTA and CDR2 FQGNSA. There are 13 residues in the CDR3. V was cut by 2 bases and J by 5 bases, with 8 bases left in between. Sequenced input: PBMCs. V is TRBV7-2 and J is TRBJ2-3; D remains unclear. The clonotype originates from a woman in her thirties or forties with multiple sclerosis. The CDR3 DNA is TGTGCCAGCAGCTTATTCTTCGAAGATACGCAGTATTTT. Its translation: CASSLFFEDTQYF.